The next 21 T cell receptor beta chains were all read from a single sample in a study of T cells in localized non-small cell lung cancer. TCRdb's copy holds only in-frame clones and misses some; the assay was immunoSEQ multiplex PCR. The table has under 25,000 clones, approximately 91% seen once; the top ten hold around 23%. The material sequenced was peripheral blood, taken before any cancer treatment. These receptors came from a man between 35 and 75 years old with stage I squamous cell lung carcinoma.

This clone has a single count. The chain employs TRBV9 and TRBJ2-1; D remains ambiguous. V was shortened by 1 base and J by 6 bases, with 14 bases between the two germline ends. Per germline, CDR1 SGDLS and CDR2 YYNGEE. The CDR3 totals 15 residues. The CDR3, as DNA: TGTGCCAGCAGCGTAAGTCTGGGAAATGGCAATGAGCAGTTCTTC. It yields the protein CASSVSLGNGNEQFF.

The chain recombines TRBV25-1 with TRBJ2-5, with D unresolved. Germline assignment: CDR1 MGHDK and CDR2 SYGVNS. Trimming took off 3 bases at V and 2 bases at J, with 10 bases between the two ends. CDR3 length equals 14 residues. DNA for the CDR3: TGTGCCAGCAGTGACCCCGGCCCACAAGAGACCCAGTACTTC. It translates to CASSDPGPQETQYF.

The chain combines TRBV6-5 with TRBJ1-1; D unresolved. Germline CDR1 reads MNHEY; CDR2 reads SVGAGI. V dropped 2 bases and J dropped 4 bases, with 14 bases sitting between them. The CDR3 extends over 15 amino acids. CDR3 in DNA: TGTGCCAGCAGTTACGTGGGGAGCGGAGCCACTGAAGCTTTCTTT. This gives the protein CASSYVGSGATEAFF.

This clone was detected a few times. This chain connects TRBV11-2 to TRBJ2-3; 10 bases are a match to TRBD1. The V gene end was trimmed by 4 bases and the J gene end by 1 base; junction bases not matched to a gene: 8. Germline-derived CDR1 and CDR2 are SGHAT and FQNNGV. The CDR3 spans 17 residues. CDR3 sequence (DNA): TGTGCCAGCAGCTCACCAACCGGGACAGGGGGCACAGATACGCAGTATTTT. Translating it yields CASSSPTGTGGTDTQYF.

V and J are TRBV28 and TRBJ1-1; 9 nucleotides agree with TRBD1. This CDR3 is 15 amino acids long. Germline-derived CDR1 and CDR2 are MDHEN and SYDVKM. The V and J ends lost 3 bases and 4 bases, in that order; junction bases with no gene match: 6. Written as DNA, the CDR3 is TGTGCCAGCAGTTTCCGGAGGACAGGGGCCACTGAAGCTTTCTTT. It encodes CASSFRRTGATEAFF.

The CDR3 reads CASSNPAGGADTQYF. CDR3 bases: TGTGCCAGCAGTAACCCAGCGGGGGGTGCAGATACGCAGTATTTT. V is TRBV2 and J is TRBJ2-3, with 9 bases lining up with TRBD2. V shed 5 bases and J 4 bases; nucleotides not matched to a gene: 7. Per germline, CDR1 SNHLY and CDR2 FYNNEI. The CDR3 is 15 amino acids.

This chain's CDR3 is CASSLVTNPNEKLFF. The CDR3 nucleotides read TGTGCCAGCTCACTAGTGACGAACCCCAATGAAAAACTGTTTTTT. The rearrangement uses TRBV18 and TRBJ1-4, with D hard to call. Germline-derived CDR1 and CDR2 are KGHSH and LQKENI. This CDR3 has 15 residues. Trimming left V 4 bases short and J 5 bases short, with 14 bases between.

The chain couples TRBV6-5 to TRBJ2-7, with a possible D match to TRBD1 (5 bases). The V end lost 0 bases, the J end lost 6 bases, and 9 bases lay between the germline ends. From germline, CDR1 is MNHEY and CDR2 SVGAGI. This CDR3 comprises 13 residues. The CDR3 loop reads CASSYSRVREQYF. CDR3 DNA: TGTGCCAGCAGTTACTCCAGGGTTCGCGAGCAGTACTTC.

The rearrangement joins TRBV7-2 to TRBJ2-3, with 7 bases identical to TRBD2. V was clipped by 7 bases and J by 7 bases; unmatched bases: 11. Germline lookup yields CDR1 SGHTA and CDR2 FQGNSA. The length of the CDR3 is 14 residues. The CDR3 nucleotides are TGTGCCAGCATGGGGGAGCGGGGTCCATATACGCAGTATTTT. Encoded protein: CASMGERGPYTQYF.

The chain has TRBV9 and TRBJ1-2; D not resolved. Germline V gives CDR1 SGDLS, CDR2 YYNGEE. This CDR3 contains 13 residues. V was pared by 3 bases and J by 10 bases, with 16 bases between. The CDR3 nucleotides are TGTGCCAGCAGCGCGGTAACAGATCCCCTCTACACCTTC. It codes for CASSAVTDPLYTF.

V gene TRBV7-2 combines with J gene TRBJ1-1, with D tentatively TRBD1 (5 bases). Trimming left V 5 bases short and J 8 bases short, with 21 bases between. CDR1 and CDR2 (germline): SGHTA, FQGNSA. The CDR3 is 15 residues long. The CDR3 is CASSPHSGAGTEAFF. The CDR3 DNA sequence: TGTGCCAGCAGCCCCCATAGTGGGGCAGGGACCGAAGCTTTCTTT.

CDR3 coding DNA: TGTGCCTGGTCTTTGGACAGGTATAATTCACCCCTCCACTTT. It yields the protein CAWSLDRYNSPLHF. The chain uses TRBV30 and TRBJ1-6; 7 bases match TRBD1. V was clipped by 5 bases and J by 4 bases; unmatched bases: 5. CDR3 length: 14 amino acids. CDR1 is GTSNPN and CDR2 is SVGIG in the germline V gene (reference sequence). The full variable domain, its missing parts supplied by reference TRBV30 and TRBJ1-6, is SQTIHQWPATLVQPVGSPLSLECTVEGTSNPNLYWYRQAAGRGLQLLFYSVGIGQISSEVPQNLSASRPQDRQFILSSKKLLLSDSGFYLCAWSLDRYNSPLHFGNGTRLTVT.

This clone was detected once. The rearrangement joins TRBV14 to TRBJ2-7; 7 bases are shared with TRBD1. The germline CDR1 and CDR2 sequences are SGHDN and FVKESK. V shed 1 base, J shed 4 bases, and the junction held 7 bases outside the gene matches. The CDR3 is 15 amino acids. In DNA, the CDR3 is TGTGCCAGCAGCCAAGCAACAGGGGCCTGGTACGAGCAGTACTTC. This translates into CASSQATGAWYEQYF.

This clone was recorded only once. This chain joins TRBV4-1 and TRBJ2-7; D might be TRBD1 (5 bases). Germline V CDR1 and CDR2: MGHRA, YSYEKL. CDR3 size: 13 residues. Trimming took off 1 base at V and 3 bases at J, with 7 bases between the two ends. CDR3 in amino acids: CASSQVQGYEQYF. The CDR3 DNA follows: TGCGCCAGCAGCCAAGTTCAGGGCTACGAGCAGTACTTC.

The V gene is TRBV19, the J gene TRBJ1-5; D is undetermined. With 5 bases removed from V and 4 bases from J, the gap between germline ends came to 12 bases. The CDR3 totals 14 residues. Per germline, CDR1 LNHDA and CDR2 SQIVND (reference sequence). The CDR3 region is CASSPGSPNQPQHF. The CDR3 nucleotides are TGTGCCAGTAGTCCGGGGTCTCCAAATCAGCCCCAGCATTTT. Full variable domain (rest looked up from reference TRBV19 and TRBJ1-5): DGGITQSPKYLFRKEGQNVTLSCEQNLNHDAMYWYRQDPGQGLRLIYYSQIVNDFQKGDIAEGYSVSREKKESFPLTVTSAQKNPTAFYLCASSPGSPNQPQHFGDGTRLSIL.

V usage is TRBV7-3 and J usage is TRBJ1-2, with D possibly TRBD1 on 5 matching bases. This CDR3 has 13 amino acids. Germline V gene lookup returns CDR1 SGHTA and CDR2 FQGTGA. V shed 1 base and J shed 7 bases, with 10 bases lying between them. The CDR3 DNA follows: TGTGCCAGCAGCTTAAATAAGGGGTCTGGCTACACCTTC. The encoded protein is CASSLNKGSGYTF.

The CDR3 DNA reads as TGTGCCACCAGCAACGTTAATTCACCCCTCCACTTT. Translated, it gives CATSNVNSPLHF. The gene calls are TRBV15 and TRBJ1-6, with unresolved D. V was shortened by 4 bases and J by 6 bases, with 4 bases between the two germline ends. Germline values: CDR1 LNHNV, CDR2 YYDKDF (reference sequence). This CDR3 has 12 amino acids.

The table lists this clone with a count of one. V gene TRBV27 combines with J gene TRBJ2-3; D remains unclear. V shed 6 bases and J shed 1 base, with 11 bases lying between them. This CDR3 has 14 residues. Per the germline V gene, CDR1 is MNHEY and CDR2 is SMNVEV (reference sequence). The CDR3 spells CASSFRARTDTQYF. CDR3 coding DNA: TGTGCCAGCAGCTTTCGGGCTCGCACAGATACGCAGTATTTT.

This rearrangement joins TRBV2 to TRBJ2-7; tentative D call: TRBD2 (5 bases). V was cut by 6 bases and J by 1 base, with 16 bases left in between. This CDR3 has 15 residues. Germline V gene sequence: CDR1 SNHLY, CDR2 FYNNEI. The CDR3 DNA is TGTGCCAGCAGATTCTCTTCGGCGGGTTCCTACGAGCAGTACTTC. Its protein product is CASRFSSAGSYEQYF.

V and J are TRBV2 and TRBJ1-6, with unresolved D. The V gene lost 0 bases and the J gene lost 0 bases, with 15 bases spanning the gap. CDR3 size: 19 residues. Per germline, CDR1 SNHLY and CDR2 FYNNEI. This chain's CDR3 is CASSEAEATIGSYNSPLHF. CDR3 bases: TGTGCCAGCAGTGAAGCGGAAGCGACCATAGGCTCCTATAATTCACCCCTCCACTTT.

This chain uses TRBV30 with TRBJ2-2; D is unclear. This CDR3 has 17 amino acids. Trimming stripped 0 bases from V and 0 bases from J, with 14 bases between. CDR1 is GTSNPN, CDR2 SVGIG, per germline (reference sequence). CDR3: CAWSVGRVRPNTGELFF. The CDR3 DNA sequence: TGTGCCTGGAGTGTTGGTCGGGTTAGACCGAACACCGGGGAGCTGTTTTTT.